The 8 T cell receptor beta chains reported below all come from one sample, sequenced in a study of blood T cell repertoires in COVID-19. Profiled with immunoSEQ multiplex PCR; TCRdb holds only in-frame clones, not every one. The table lists roughly 170,000 clones, 79% of them singletons. Specimen: peripheral blood. All receptors derive from a woman between 55 and 75 years old with COVID-19, enrolled during active disease.

The rearrangement joins TRBV7-9 to TRBJ1-1; maybe TRBD1 (6 bases). The CDR3 covers 17 residues. Trimming pared 3 bases from V and 0 bases from J, leaving 17 bases between. The germline CDR1 and CDR2 sequences are SEHNR and FQNEAQ (reference sequence). For the CDR3, the DNA is TGTGCCAGCAGCTTTACCAGGGGTGGGTTCATGAACACTGAAGCTTTCTTT. This translates into CASSFTRGGFMNTEAFF.

CDR3 sequence (DNA): TGTGCCAGCAGCTGGGGGGGACAGGGGTTCTCTGGAAACACCATATATTTT. This codes for CASSWGGQGFSGNTIYF. The chain carries TRBV7-2 and TRBJ1-3; TRBD1 agrees at 10 bases. This CDR3 contains 17 residues. Germline-derived CDR1 and CDR2 are SGHTA and FQGNSA. V was clipped by 4 bases and J by 0 bases; unmatched bases: 6.

The chain carries TRBV5-4 and TRBJ2-1; a weak D match, TRBD2 (6 bases). The CDR3 length is 14 residues. Germline V CDR1 and CDR2: SGHNT, YYREEE (reference sequence). Trimming shortened V by 4 bases and J by 4 bases, and 12 bases separated the two germline ends. This chain's CDR3 is CASSPGGGYNEQFF. The CDR3, as DNA: TGTGCCAGCAGCCCGGGTGGAGGGTACAATGAGCAGTTCTTC.

This CDR3 is CASRALAGVEQYF. In DNA, the CDR3 is TGTGCCAGTAGGGCACTAGCGGGAGTCGAGCAGTACTTC. The chain joins TRBV19 to TRBJ2-7; 11 bases line up with TRBD2. The V and J ends lost 6 bases and 6 bases, in that order; junction bases with no gene match: 4. The length of the CDR3 is 13 residues. CDR1 LNHDA and CDR2 SQIVND come from the germline V gene (reference sequence).

J is TRBJ2-7 and V is TRBV5-6, with 9 bases matching TRBD2. With 1 base clipped from V and 0 bases from J, the junction kept 5 bases outside the gene matches. CDR3 length: 16 residues. Germline V gene sequence: CDR1 SGHDT, CDR2 YYEEEE. CDR3: CASSLRTSGLSYEQYF. The CDR3 DNA reads TGTGCCAGCAGCTTGAGAACTAGCGGGCTCTCCTACGAGCAGTACTTC. The variable domain in full, completed from reference TRBV5-6 and TRBJ2-7, reads DAGVTQSPTHLIKTRGQQVTLRCSPKSGHDTVSWYQQALGQGPQFIFQYYEEEERQRGNFPDRFSGHQFPNYSSELNVNALLLGDSALYLCASSLRTSGLSYEQYFGPGTRLTVT.

V and J are TRBV29-1 and TRBJ2-7, with D uncertain. CDR1 is SQVTM and CDR2 is ANQGSEA in the germline V gene. CDR3 length equals 17 residues. Deletions cut 5 bases from V and 2 bases from J, with 25 bases between. DNA of the CDR3: TGCAGCGTTTCTAAAACACCAGGAAAAAGGTCCCCCTACGAGCAGTACTTC. Translated, it gives CSVSKTPGKRSPYEQYF.

The chain combines TRBV24-1 with TRBJ2-2; no reliable D call. The V and J ends lost 6 bases and 7 bases respectively, with 11 bases between them. This CDR3 region has 13 residues. Germline V gene lookup returns CDR1 KGHDR and CDR2 SFDVKD. The chain's CDR3 is CATSTPGIGELFF. In DNA, the CDR3 is TGTGCCACCAGTACTCCAGGAATCGGGGAGCTGTTTTTT.

This chain links TRBV29-1 with TRBJ1-1; tentative D call: TRBD1 (6 bases). Germline V gene lookup returns CDR1 SQVTM and CDR2 ANQGSEA. The germline V and J ends were trimmed by 7 bases and 0 bases, with 9 bases remaining between them. The length of the CDR3 is 12 residues. The CDR3 DNA is TGCAGCGGTGGACAGTTGAACACTGAAGCTTTCTTT. Amino acids: CSGGQLNTEAFF.